This T cell receptor (beta chain) was sequenced during a study of shared clonotypes between healthy human individuals. Some clones are missing from TCRdb's copy, which holds only in-frame ones; the method was immunoSEQ multiplex PCR. This repertoire shows about 2 million clones, approximately 94% found once; its top ten account for 0.9% to 1.4%. With respect to this clone: The antigen remains unidentified.

Naive CD8 cells comprised CD45RO-negative, CCR7-positively selected cells, excluding terminally differentiated effector memory CD45RA+ cells. Germline values: CDR1 LGHNA, CDR2 YNFKEQ. Germline trimming cut 2 bases from V and 5 bases from J; bases unmatched to any gene: 5. The CDR3 consists of 15 residues. Study-wide results and caveats: Clonotype sharing across several donors was observed for 5% to 6.5% of naive CD4 clonotypes.

The source is a man younger than 30 in good health. Source material: naive CD8+ T cells sorted from blood. V and J are TRBV4-2 and TRBJ2-7, with 11 bases fitting TRBD2. The CDR3 DNA is TGTGCCAGCAGCCAACTAGCGGGGGGCGGCGACGAGCAGTACTTC. This translates into CASSQLAGGGDEQYF.